The entry below describes one T cell receptor (beta chain). The CDR3 has 14 amino acids. Germline CDR1 is GTSNPN and CDR2 is SVGIG (reference sequence). These data are taken from a study of monozygotic twins with inflammatory bowel disease. Each of TCRalpha and TCRbeta cDNA went through two nested PCRs, lasting around 16 and 10 cycles. TCRdb re-analyzed the 5' RACE reads; it lists each CDR3 protein once, without DNA. The table for this sample gives around 100,000 distinct CDR3 sequences. Sequenced sample: blood. The chain employs TRBV30 and TRBJ2-1; TCRdb proposes TRBD2, but this gene call is untestable without DNA. The clonotype comes from a human donor with ulcerative colitis or Crohn's disease, or a healthy co-twin of an affected twin (not recorded which). CDR3 sequence: CAWSGRGANNEQFF.